Below, 10 T cell receptor beta chains from the same sample are listed, as sequenced in a study of OX40 agonist ivuxolimab in advanced cancers. Method: immunoSEQ multiplex PCR; TCRdb's copy keeps in-frame clones and lacks some. The data contain 5,500 to 7,500 clones, approximately 81% of them singletons. Source: CD4+ or CD8+ T cells sorted from blood, taken in a trial of the OX40 agonist ivuxolimab. These receptor sequences come from an adult with an advanced solid tumor such as melanoma, head and neck, liver or kidney cancer.

The chain joins TRBV5-6 to TRBJ1-3, with D maybe TRBD1 (5 bases). Per the germline V gene, CDR1 is SGHDT and CDR2 is YYEEEE. CDR3 length: 14 amino acids. The V and J ends lost 2 bases and 7 bases respectively, with 13 bases between them. CDR3 sequence reads: CASSFGAGGNTIYF. Written as DNA, the CDR3 is TGTGCCAGCAGCTTTGGCGCCGGGGGTAACACCATATATTTT.

The sample holds a few counts of this clone. The V and J genes are TRBV29-1 and TRBJ1-1; maybe TRBD1 (5 bases). Trimming pared 5 bases from V and 0 bases from J, leaving 10 bases between. Germline values: CDR1 SQVTM, CDR2 ANQGSEA. The CDR3 is 13 amino acids. In DNA form, the CDR3 reads TGCAGCGTTTTCGGGGCCATGAACACTGAAGCTTTCTTT. As protein: CSVFGAMNTEAFF.

The chain carries TRBV15 and TRBJ1-3; 8 nucleotides align to TRBD1. This CDR3 is built from 15 residues. J gave up 4 bases and V 3 bases, and 5 bases lay outside the gene matches. The germline gives CDR1 LNHNV, CDR2 YYDKDF (reference sequence). The CDR3 coding sequence is TGTGCCACCAGCAGCGACAGGGGTTCGGGAAACACCATATATTTT. This encodes CATSSDRGSGNTIYF.

The rearrangement links TRBV10-3 to TRBJ2-1; 13 nucleotides match TRBD2. Looked up from germline, CDR1 is ENHRY and CDR2 is SYGVKD. V trimming: 0 bases; J trimming: 5 bases; junction bases outside the gene matches: 7. The CDR3 contains 18 residues. The CDR3 DNA is TGTGCCATCAGTGAGTCTAGAAGGACTAGCGGGAGAAACAATGAGCAGTTCTTC. As protein: CAISESRRTSGRNNEQFF.

The genes are TRBV18 and TRBJ1-6; possible D gene TRBD1, 6 bases. Trimming took 0 bases from V and 8 from J, leaving 11 bases between them. This CDR3 has 15 amino acids. The germline gives CDR1 KGHSH, CDR2 LQKENI. Written as DNA, the CDR3 is TGTGCCAGCTCACCACCGGGGGGCAGAGATTCACCCCTCCACTTT. Translating it yields CASSPPGGRDSPLHF. Filled out from reference TRBV18 and TRBJ1-6, the complete variable domain reads NAGVMQNPRHLVRRRGQEARLRCSPMKGHSHVYWYRQLPEEGLKFMVYLQKENIIDESGMPKERFSAEFPKEGPSILRIQQVVRGDSAAYFCASSPPGGRDSPLHFGNGTRLTVT.

The genes are TRBV7-2 and TRBJ2-1; perhaps D is TRBD1 or TRBD2 (6 bases each). Germline lookup yields CDR1 SGHTA and CDR2 FQGNSA. This CDR3 region has 14 residues. Trimming removed 11 bases from V and 0 bases from J, with 14 bases in between. CDR3 DNA: TGTGCCCTAGGAGGGGGAAGCTCCTACAATGAGCAGTTCTTC. It is translated as CALGGGSSYNEQFF.

This clone was detected a few times. This sequence joins TRBV7-1 and TRBJ2-3; 14 bases agree with TRBD2. TRBV7-1 is marked as an open reading frame, function uncertain. Trimming took 4 bases from V and 2 from J; bases not matched to a gene: 5. This CDR3 spans 17 amino acids. DNA of the CDR3: TGTGCCAGCAGCTACGGACTAGCGGGGGGTTTCACAGATACGCAGTATTTT. Translated, it gives CASSYGLAGGFTDTQYF.

The chain has TRBV28 and TRBJ2-2; D is unresolved. This CDR3 is built from 12 residues. Trimming stripped 3 bases from V and 6 bases from J, with 5 bases between. Germline V gene sequence: CDR1 MDHEN, CDR2 SYDVKM. The chain's CDR3 is CASSFGAGELFF. CDR3 coding DNA: TGTGCCAGCAGTTTTGGGGCCGGGGAGCTGTTTTTT. Supplemented by reference TRBV28 and TRBJ2-2, the full variable domain reads DVKVTQSSRYLVKRTGEKVFLECVQDMDHENMFWYRQDPGLGLRLIYFSYDVKMKEKGDIPEGYSVSREKKERFSLILESASTNQTSMYLCASSFGAGELFFGEGSRLTVL.

The genes are TRBV7-6 and TRBJ2-7, with 7 positions matching TRBD2. The CDR3 is 15 residues long. Per the germline V gene, CDR1 is SGHVS and CDR2 is FNYEAQ. J lost 2 bases, V lost 5 bases, and 9 bases had no gene match. The CDR3 reads CASSPEAGKTYEQYF. In DNA form, the CDR3 reads TGTGCCAGCAGCCCCGAAGCGGGAAAAACCTACGAGCAGTACTTC. The entire variable domain, with the rest obtained from reference TRBV7-6 and TRBJ2-7, is as follows: GAGVSQSPRYKVTKRGQDVALRCDPISGHVSLYWYRQALGQGPEFLTYFNYEAQQDKSGLPNDRFSAERPEGSISTLTIQRTEQRDSAMYRCASSPEAGKTYEQYFGPGTRLTVT.

In this sample, this clone turned up a few times. The V call is TRBV19, the J call TRBJ2-3, with 8 bases fitting TRBD2. CDR1 and CDR2 (germline): LNHDA, SQIVND (reference sequence). With V trimmed by 1 base and J by 15 bases, 6 bases remained unmatched. CDR3 length equals 12 residues. DNA for the CDR3: TGTGCCAGTAGTATAGGCGGGACTAGTTACTATTTT. Residues: CASSIGGTSYYF.